The text below deals with one T cell receptor (beta chain). This clonotype was observed at least ten times. The specificity of this receptor is unknown. There are no base qualities to consult, and no much larger clone falls within one base. The TCR beta CDR3 regions were amplified from RNA transcripts. For the first round of RT-PCR on the TCR CDR3, the HTBI primer set was used together with the Qiagen OneStep RT-PCR kit. A second multiplex PCR round built the libraries, followed by size selection and purification. Libraries were sequenced paired-end with 100 bp reads on an Illumina HiSeq2000. The authors processed their data as follows. Raw data were processed with SOAPnuke, discarding reads with adapters, uncalled bases, mean Phred below 15, or no exact constant-primer or identifier match. High-quality paired reads were merged using COPE v1.2.5, and each unique nucleotide sequence was defined as a clonotype. MiTCR v1.1 was used to align clonotypes to the IMGT TRBV, TRBD and TRBJ reference segments. The analysis was restricted to V-J combinations with a frequency above 0.0001, which together covered around 99% of the repertoires. A TCS score was defined as the ratio of F50 (clonal expansion) to E x V (chaos), with BLOSUM62-based TCRdist applied between CDR3 peptides within each V-J. Welch's t-statistics and random forest reduced around 550 V-J features to 10 to 15, which were used in a naive Bayes classifier (R e1071). The raw public reads went through TCRdb reprocessing: fastp at Q25, MiXCR clone calling, in-frame beta chains kept. One record per CDR3 amino acid sequence lists the most common genes and DNA. The authors' filters were not applied to this entry. Within this sample are roughly 380,000 distinct CDR3 sequences, with about a fifth of them counted one time only. About 3.5% of the sample comes from the top ten.

Graves' hyperthyroidism was defined as stable when no progression to ophthalmopathy occurred over 18 months of follow-up. Hyperthyroidism patients were aged 18 to 65 years and newly diagnosed, with disease duration of less than 2 months. Any patient with an uncontrolled infection, another autoimmune disease, pregnancy or lactation was excluded. Clinical symptoms, serum thyroxine and TRAb, thyroid ultrasound, and orbital computed tomography formed the basis for the diagnoses. PBMCs were separated from 7.5 to 10 ml of fresh peripheral blood using Ficoll-Paque density gradient centrifugation. Total RNA was extracted using Trizol reagent, and RNA quality was assessed on an Agilent 2100 Bioanalyzer. V lost 5 bases and J lost 5 bases, and the count of bases not matched to a germline gene is 6. Spanning cysteine to phenylalanine, the CDR3 consists of 14 amino acids. The kept DNA is CDR3 alone, 42 bases in frame from the first base.

This specimen belongs to a study of T cells in Graves' hyperthyroidism and ophthalmopathy (dated by TCRdb to between 2018 and 2021). Background on the whole study: Peripheral blood was collected at initial diagnosis, before any treatment. To identify distinguishing TCR V-J signatures, a discovery cohort of around 100 patients was used, comprising 40 to 45 with Graves' ophthalmopathy and 55 to 65 with stable Graves' hyperthyroidism. Prospective prediction of ophthalmopathy was tested in an independent validation cohort consisting of roughly 19 hyperthyroidism patients and some 17 patients who later progressed to ophthalmopathy. The 90 or so discovery patients were randomly split 7:3 into training and test sets. The study also compared thyroid tissue and blood T-cell repertoires from about 6 Graves' hyperthyroidism patients. After blood sampling, hyperthyroidism patients were treated with methimazole at a starting dose of 30 mg daily, and ophthalmopathy patients were treated with high-dose intravenous methylprednisolone. TCR Vbeta CDR3 sequencing of 120 to 150 peripheral blood samples (under 45 ophthalmopathy, 75 or so hyperthyroidism and roughly 17 progressor patients) is reported in the paper.

The research as a whole found: Sample size was not statistically predetermined, and blinding of investigators to group allocation was not performed. A 13 V-J signature model separated ophthalmopathy from stable hyperthyroidism, with 87.88% sensitivity and 81.08% specificity in cross-validation and 80%/75% in testing. In validation, the model predicted progression to ophthalmopathy a median of roughly 6.5 months before onset, with roughly 71% sensitivity and almost 75% specificity. Most expanded thyroid clonotypes (frequency above 0.001) were also found in blood, which suggests that blood repertoires may mirror thyroid immune responses.

The specimen sequenced was blood. This sequence uses TRBV12-3 or TRBV12-4 and TRBJ2-7; a stretch of 10 junction bases matches TRBD1. The TCR was taken from a woman aged 18-30 years with Graves' hyperthyroidism. The CDR3 reads CASSPGQGSNEQYF. The bases are TGTGCCAGCAGTCCGGGACAGGGGTCGAACGAGCAGTACTTC.